The 20 T cell receptor beta chains below were found in one sample sequenced in a study of neurological immune-mediated disorders. TCRdb re-called the 5' RACE reads with MiXCR, one entry per CDR3 protein. The sample carries 93,000 or so distinct CDR3 sequences, more than 10% recorded once. Time point specified: longitudinal time-point 3. The sequencing sample was made of PBMCs. These receptors came from a female donor with HTLV-1-associated myelopathy (HAM/TSP).

By proportion, this clonotype is medium-sized (0.01 to 0.1%). The chain carries TRBV29-1 and TRBJ2-3, with 7 bases matching TRBD2. Looked up from germline, CDR1 is SQVTM and CDR2 is ANQGSEA. J was trimmed by 2 bases and V by 7 bases; bases with no gene match: 6. This CDR3 comprises 13 residues. Written as DNA, the CDR3 is TGCAGCGCCATAGCGGGTTACACAGATACGCAGTATTTT. Translated: CSAIAGYTDTQYF.

This clonotype was seen many times. The chain has TRBV12-3 or TRBV12-4 and TRBJ1-2, with 7 nucleotides matching TRBD1. There are 13 residues in the CDR3. Germline trimming cut 11 bases from V and 8 bases from J; bases unmatched to any gene: 14. In nucleotides, the CDR3 is TGTGCCGGTTACCGGGACAGAGCGAAGGGCTACACCTTC. Residues: CAGYRDRAKGYTF.

The rearrangement links TRBV5-1 to TRBJ2-1, with 8 bases matching TRBD1. V lost 6 bases, J lost 8 bases, and 13 bases stayed unmatched. The CDR3 sequence is 15 residues long. Germline CDR1 and CDR2: SGHRS and YFSETQ. CDR3 nucleotide sequence: TGCGCCAGCACCCGTCCGGAGACAGGGGTCGATGAGCAGTTCTTC. Protein sequence: CASTRPETGVDEQFF.

The table lists this clonotype with many counts. The chain carries TRBV5-1 and TRBJ2-7; D may be TRBD1 (6 bases). V gave up 6 bases and J gave up 1 base, with 11 bases separating them. The CDR3 is 13 amino acids. Germline CDR1 and CDR2: SGHRS and YFSETQ. Here the CDR3 reads CASNDGQSYEQYF. In DNA, the CDR3 is TGCGCCAGCAATGATGGACAGTCCTACGAGCAGTACTTC.

This clonotype was found many times. The chain has TRBV7-2 and TRBJ2-7, with 9 positions matching TRBD1. J gave up 0 bases and V 6 bases, and 3 bases lay outside the gene matches. The V gene's germline CDR1 is SGHTA and CDR2 FQGNSA. This CDR3 comprises 14 residues. The CDR3 spells CASRQTGGSYEQYF. The DNA of the CDR3 is TGTGCCAGCAGACAGACAGGGGGCTCCTACGAGCAGTACTTC.

In this sample, this clonotype turned up many times. CDR3 nucleotide sequence: TGTGCCAGCAGCAAGACGGGGACCGCAAACCAAGAGACCCAGTACTTC. Its protein is CASSKTGTANQETQYF. This chain links TRBV5-5 with TRBJ2-5; the D gene could be TRBD1 or TRBD2 (5 bases each). The CDR3 covers 16 residues. Trimming cost V 4 bases and J 0 bases, with 16 bases left between them. CDR1 and CDR2 (germline): SGHKS, YYEKEE (reference sequence).

V gene TRBV29-1 combines with J gene TRBJ1-2; no definite D call. From germline, CDR1 is SQVTM and CDR2 ANQGSEA. Trimming took 2 bases from V and 2 from J, leaving 9 bases between them. The CDR3 runs 13 residues. CDR3 sequence: CSVEFQQNYGYTF. CDR3 DNA sequence: TGCAGCGTTGAATTCCAGCAAAACTATGGCTACACCTTC.

This clonotype has just a few counts. It may be a read error: a sequence one base away is much more abundant. The chain couples TRBV9 to TRBJ2-1; D is uncertain. This CDR3 contains 16 residues. Germline V CDR1 and CDR2: SGDLS, YYNGEE. The CDR3 DNA follows: TGTACCAGCAGCGTTCGAACGGGTCTGCGTGAGAATGAGCAGTTCTTC. Translation gives CTSSVRTGLRENEQFF.

This clonotype has at least ten counts. The chain employs TRBV5-1 and TRBJ1-4, with D unresolved. Trimming pared 0 bases from V and 8 bases from J, leaving 8 bases between. This CDR3 spans 13 amino acids. CDR1 and CDR2 (germline): SGHRS, YFSETQ. DNA of the CDR3: TGCGCCAGCAGCTTGGGACAAGAGGAAAAACTGTTTTTT. Translating it yields CASSLGQEEKLFF.

This clonotype showed up many times. The V and J genes are TRBV3-1 and TRBJ2-1; 12 positions match TRBD2. The CDR3 covers 14 residues. The junction had 2 bases not matched to a gene; V was cut back by 4 bases and J by 7 bases. The germline V gene encodes CDR1 LGHDT and CDR2 YNNKEL (reference sequence). As DNA, the CDR3 is TGTGCCAGCAGCCTGACTAGCGGGGGAAATGAGCAGTTCTTC. It yields the protein CASSLTSGGNEQFF.

This clonotype was observed many times. The rearrangement links TRBV20-1 to TRBJ1-2; TRBD1 matches 9 bases. The J segment lost 5 bases and the V segment lost 3 bases, leaving 7 bases of the junction unmatched. The CDR3 has 14 residues. Germline CDR1 DFQATT, CDR2 SNEGSKA (reference sequence). CDR3 amino acids: CSASRTDRGYGYTF. CDR3 nucleotides: TGCAGTGCTAGTAGGACGGACAGGGGTTATGGCTACACCTTC.

This clonotype was seen repeatedly, ten times or more. The J gene is TRBJ2-3, the V gene TRBV28; D is possibly TRBD1 or TRBD2 (6 bases each). CDR3 length: 14 amino acids. Per the germline V gene, CDR1 is MDHEN and CDR2 is SYDVKM. V was trimmed by 11 bases and J by 1 base, leaving 16 bases between them. The CDR3 region is CASGGRGRTDTQYF. The CDR3 DNA is TGTGCCTCTGGGGGGCGGGGCCGCACAGATACGCAGTATTTT.

The rearrangement uses TRBV20-1 and TRBJ2-7; D is unclear. Germline CDR1 is DFQATT and CDR2 is SNEGSKA (reference sequence). This CDR3 comprises 14 residues. V shed 6 bases and J shed 0 bases, with 15 bases lying between them. The DNA for the CDR3 is TGCAGTGCAGGTGACACGCTACCCTCCTACGAGCAGTACTTC. Protein: CSAGDTLPSYEQYF.

This clonotype has at least ten counts. The V and J genes are TRBV27 and TRBJ2-1; 11 bases are a match to TRBD2. After removal of 1 base from V and 3 bases from J, the junction contained 2 bases not matched to a gene. This CDR3 is built from 16 residues. Looked up from germline, CDR1 is MNHEY and CDR2 is SMNVEV (reference sequence). CDR3 coding DNA: TGTGCCAGCAGTTTATTGGGGACTAGCGGCTACAATGAGCAGTTCTTC. Protein sequence: CASSLLGTSGYNEQFF.

This clonotype was recorded many times. The chain has TRBV12-3 or TRBV12-4 and TRBJ1-4, with TRBD1 as a possible D gene (6 bases). V was trimmed by 4 bases and J by 8 bases, leaving 11 bases between them. The CDR3 runs to 13 residues. The CDR3 DNA reads TGTGCCAGCAGTTACGCAGGGGACGAAAAACTGTTTTTT. It specifies CASSYAGDEKLFF.

This clonotype was observed at least ten times. The chain joins TRBV7-9 to TRBJ1-1; 9 nucleotides align to TRBD1. The CDR3 contains 16 residues. Per the germline V gene, CDR1 is SEHNR and CDR2 is FQNEAQ (reference sequence). J gave up 5 bases and V 5 bases, and 12 bases lay outside the gene matches. CDR3: CASSEAGTGSRTEAFF. In nucleotides, the CDR3 is TGTGCCAGCAGCGAGGCCGGGACAGGGAGCCGGACTGAAGCTTTCTTT.

This clonotype showed up many times. The rearrangement joins TRBV10-3 to TRBJ1-6; D is ambiguous. The CDR3 covers 13 residues. V was clipped by 11 bases and J by 9 bases, with 17 bases between them. Germline lookup yields CDR1 ENHRY and CDR2 SYGVKD. For the CDR3, the DNA is TGTGCCGTCCGTCCGGGTCTAGGTTCACCCCTCCACTTT. Translating gives CAVRPGLGSPLHF.

The table lists this clonotype with many counts. The chain links TRBV12-3 or TRBV12-4 to TRBJ2-7; D is perhaps TRBD1 or TRBD2 (5 bases each). Trimming cost V 6 bases and J 1 base, with 22 bases left between them. The CDR3 covers 17 residues. CDR3 coding DNA: TGTGCCAGCAGCCCTCCGCGAGGGGAGATAGGGTCCTACGAGCAGTACTTC. It is translated as CASSPPRGEIGSYEQYF.

This clonotype has ten or more counts. V gene TRBV4-1 combines with J gene TRBJ1-4; D is uncertain. This CDR3 is built from 13 residues. Deletions cut 4 bases from V and 3 bases from J, with 6 bases between. Per the germline V gene, CDR1 is MGHRA and CDR2 is YSYEKL. Here the CDR3 DNA reads TGCGCCAGCAGCCTTACAGCTAATGAAAAACTGTTTTTT. Amino acids: CASSLTANEKLFF.

The rearrangement uses TRBV6-2 or TRBV6-3 and TRBJ2-1, with D perhaps matching TRBD1 (6 bases). V shed 4 bases and J shed 3 bases, with 13 bases lying between them. The CDR3 has 15 residues. Germline V CDR1 and CDR2: MNHEY, SVGEGT. CDR3 sequence reads: CASSFRDKNYNEQFF. The CDR3 bases are TGTGCCAGCAGTTTCCGGGACAAGAACTACAATGAGCAGTTCTTC.